Included here is one T cell receptor beta chain sequence, with context. Which antigen it targets is not known. There are no base qualities to consult, and no much larger clone falls within one base. Including cysteine and phenylalanine, the CDR3 has 15 amino acids. CDR3 DNA only is kept here, 45 bases in frame from base 1. CDR1 and CDR2 (GTSNPN, SVGIG) derive from the germline V gene (reference sequence). V and J are truncated by 1 base and 0 bases respectively, leaving an intervening sequence of 9 bases. This sample was taken from a study of Ad26.COV2.S vaccination and SARS-CoV-2 variants (dated by TCRdb to 2020 to 2023). The study in broad terms: Donors in the vaccine arm were drawn from COV1001, a multicentre, randomized, double-blind, placebo-controlled phase I-IIa trial testing Ad26.COV2.S in healthy adults. Ad26.COV2.S was administered intramuscularly at a dose of 5x10^10 or 1x10^11 viral particles, either as one shot or as two shots given 56 days apart. TCRbeta repertoire sequencing was used to assess the specificity and breadth of SARS-CoV-2-reactive T cell receptors after Ad26.COV2.S vaccination. A total of approximately 32 samples were included in the TCR-sequenced set, comprising roughly 19 Ad26.COV2.S vaccine recipients, 5 placebo recipients and 8 SARS-CoV-2 convalescent individuals. Trial participants were randomized into five groups of five, in which low-dose or high-dose Ad26.COV2.S was given once or twice, or placebo was given on both occasions. Throughout the experiments and outcome assessment, investigators stayed blinded to trial group allocation.

The immunoSEQ Assay was used to sequence TCRbeta CDR3 regions. After extraction, genomic DNA underwent amplification by bias-controlled multiplex PCR, followed by high-throughput sequencing. Under the source paper's analysis protocol: To quantify the absolute abundance of each unique TCRbeta CDR3 region, sequences were collapsed and filtered. T cell fraction was estimated by normalization of TCRbeta template counts to usable DNA, with usable DNA being measured through amplification of reference genes present in all nucleated cells. Repertoire TCRs were annotated as SARS-CoV-2-specific by exact matching of V gene, CDR3 amino acid sequence and J gene to a known reactive TCR set. The reference SARS-CoV-2 TCR set was obtained from MIRA and was filtered for enrichment in COVID-19-positive ImmuneCODE repertoires, whereby public or cross-reactive TCRs were removed. Using the MIRA antigens, annotated TCRs were further analysed by specific ORF or by position within an ORF. Breadth was defined as the number of annotated unique rearrangements divided by the total number of unique productive rearrangements, and depth was defined as the summed frequency of the annotated unique rearrangements. TCR breadth was compared between groups using two-sided Wilcoxon rank-sum tests. Not all clones reach the TCRdb copy of this immuneACCESS table, which keeps in-frame sequences only. Checked studies attribute under half of the gap to unresolved V genes and leave the rest unexplained. That table is the source of V, J and clone size, and D and trimming were worked out from the DNA. The sample table holds 500,000 or so clones, of which roughly nine tenths were seen once. Approximately 2.5% of the sample comes from the top ten.

The treatment or condition label of this sample denotes: over 15 received Ad26.COV2.S at low or high dose, single or two shots; 5 received placebo; per-sample allocation not given. Repertoires of vaccine and placebo recipients were sequenced from samples collected on day 63 after the first injection. Between 29 July and 7 August 2020, Cohort 1b enrolled 20 to 30 adults aged 18-55 years at one site in Boston, USA. Ad26.COV2.S was a replication-incompetent adenovirus type 26 vector that expressed a prefusion-stabilized SARS-CoV-2 spike protein derived from the original Wuhan strain. General study outcomes and caveats: It was noted by the authors that total T cell responses may have been underestimated by the TCR breadth and depth analyses. The study lacked the statistical power to compare responses across vaccine doses or regimens. Vaccine and placebo recipients had similar non-spike TCR breadth, a finding consistent with the vaccine containing only spike. Spike-specific TCR breadth was higher in Ad26.COV2.S recipients than in placebo recipients (P = 0.0014). After vaccination, substantial breadth of spike-specific CD8+ and CD4+ T cell responses was reported.

Material: peripheral blood, obtained in a trial of Ad26.COV2.S vaccine versus placebo. This receptor chain uses TRBV30 and TRBJ1-4; the D region possibly corresponds to TRBD1 (5 bases align). The sequence derives from a person aged 18 to 59 who received the Ad26.COV2.S COVID-19 vaccine or a placebo. The nucleotides read TGTGCCTGGAGTGGAGGACAATCAACTAATGAAAAACTGTTTTTT. It translates as CAWSGGQSTNEKLFF.